Below, 29 T cell receptor beta chains from the same sample are listed, as sequenced in a study of blood T cell repertoires in COVID-19. The method was immunoSEQ multiplex PCR; TCRdb's version includes in-frame clones alone and lacks a portion of them. In the table there are under 350,000 clones, under 90% of which are singletons. Material for sequencing was peripheral blood. All receptors derive from a man aged 50 to 59 with acute or convalescent COVID-19.

The V and J genes are TRBV3-1 (or the pseudogene TRBV3-2) and TRBJ1-3; D ambiguous. The V and J ends lost 8 bases and 4 bases respectively, with 9 bases between them. The CDR3 consists of 12 residues. The germline V gene has CDR1 LGHDT and CDR2 YNNKEL (reference sequence). The CDR3 reads CASSPYGNTIYF. In DNA, the CDR3 is TGTGCCAGCTCCCCCTACGGAAACACCATATATTTT.

With respect to this clone: The sample has other DNA sequences that encode this CDR3 too. This rearrangement joins TRBV3-1 (or the pseudogene TRBV3-2) to TRBJ1-1, with D maybe TRBD1 (6 bases). Trimming stripped 1 base from V and 7 bases from J, with 13 bases between. The CDR3 length is 14 residues. CDR1 is LGHDT and CDR2 is YNNKEL in the germline V gene (reference sequence). The CDR3 bases are TGTGCCAGCAGCCAAGCGGGGGGCAGGAGTGAAGCTTTCTTT. Translating gives CASSQAGGRSEAFF.

This clone came up a few times. This chain joins TRBV11-2 and TRBJ1-1, with D hard to call. With 6 bases removed from V and 0 bases from J, the gap between germline ends came to 8 bases. The germline V gene has CDR1 SGHAT and CDR2 FQNNGV. The CDR3 extends over 13 amino acids. CDR3 sequence reads: CASSSPLNTEAFF. CDR3 in DNA: TGTGCCAGCAGTTCCCCTCTGAACACTGAAGCTTTCTTT.

The chain combines TRBV4-1 with TRBJ1-2; weak D call: TRBD1 (5 bases). V was trimmed by 0 bases and J by 4 bases, leaving 12 bases between them. This CDR3 contains 15 residues. CDR1 and CDR2 from the germline V gene are MGHRA and YSYEKL. CDR3 nucleotide sequence: TGCGCCAGCAGCCAAGAAACAGGAAAGAGCTATGGCTACACCTTC. This encodes CASSQETGKSYGYTF.

The chain joins TRBV15 to TRBJ2-1; TRBD2 agrees at 7 bases. Trimming at V came to 0 bases and at J to 4 bases, leaving 6 bases not matched to a gene. The length of the CDR3 is 16 residues. CDR1 and CDR2 from the germline V gene are LNHNV and YYDKDF (reference sequence). CDR3 nucleotides: TGTGCCACCAGCAGAGAATTTGCGGGGGTGTACAATGAGCAGTTCTTC. Translation gives CATSREFAGVYNEQFF.

The rearrangement joins TRBV18 to TRBJ2-7; 9 bases match TRBD1. Trimming cost V 2 bases and J 5 bases; bases outside gene matches: 4. Per the germline V gene, CDR1 is KGHSH and CDR2 is LQKENI. The CDR3 is 14 residues long. The CDR3: CASSPGTGRDEQYF. In DNA, the CDR3 is TGTGCCAGCTCACCAGGGACAGGGCGGGACGAGCAGTACTTC.

The V gene is TRBV3-1 (or the pseudogene TRBV3-2), the J gene TRBJ1-3; a weak D match, TRBD1 (5 bases). Germline CDR1 LGHDT, CDR2 YNNKEL (reference sequence). This CDR3 is 15 amino acids long. Trimming stripped 0 bases from V and 3 bases from J, with 9 bases between. In nucleotides, the CDR3 is TGTGCCAGCAGCCAAGATGTGGGGCTTGGAAACACCATATATTTT. This translates into CASSQDVGLGNTIYF.

The rearrangement links TRBV15 to TRBJ1-1; D possibly corresponds to TRBD1 (6 bases). CDR1 is LNHNV, CDR2 YYDKDF, per germline (reference sequence). Trimming took off 4 bases at V and 6 bases at J, with 15 bases between the two ends. The CDR3 spans 14 residues. The CDR3 sequence: CATSIRGSGPEAFF. CDR3 DNA: TGTGCCACCAGCATTAGGGGGAGCGGCCCTGAAGCTTTCTTT.

CDR3 amino acids: CASSIGAVNTEAFF. The CDR3 DNA reads TGTGCCAGTAGTATAGGGGCCGTCAACACTGAAGCTTTCTTT. The chain combines TRBV19 with TRBJ1-1; D is unresolved. CDR1 and CDR2 (germline): LNHDA, SQIVND (reference sequence). This CDR3 comprises 14 residues. Trimming shortened V by 1 base and J by 2 bases, and 8 bases separated the two germline ends.

This chain links TRBV29-1 with TRBJ1-5; a possible D gene is TRBD1 (6 bases). This CDR3 contains 14 residues. V was shortened by 4 bases and J by 5 bases, with 15 bases between the two germline ends. The germline CDR1 and CDR2 sequences are SQVTM and ANQGSEA. As DNA, the CDR3 is TGCAGCGTTGCAACAGGGTCCTGGGATCAGCCCCAGCATTTT. This codes for CSVATGSWDQPQHF.

The chain links TRBV13 to TRBJ2-1; 7 bases are a match to TRBD1. Germline assignment: CDR1 PRHDT and CDR2 FYEKMQ (reference sequence). V lost 4 bases, J lost 0 bases, and 12 bases stayed unmatched. The CDR3 has 18 amino acids. The CDR3: CASSSRDRLYSSYNEQFF. DNA of the CDR3: TGTGCCAGCAGCTCCCGGGACAGATTATATAGCTCCTACAATGAGCAGTTCTTC.

The genes are TRBV19 and TRBJ2-3; TRBD2 matches at 8 bases. CDR1 and CDR2 from the germline V gene are LNHDA and SQIVND (reference sequence). The CDR3 covers 16 residues. Trimming removed 5 bases from V and 1 base from J; junction bases left unmatched: 8. CDR3 in amino acids: CASSPRTSPGTDTQYF. The CDR3 DNA sequence: TGTGCCAGTAGTCCAAGGACTAGCCCGGGCACAGATACGCAGTATTTT.

Written as DNA, the CDR3 is TGTGCCAGCAGCCGGGACACTATCTCCTACAATGAGCAGTTCTTC. Its protein is CASSRDTISYNEQFF. The chain has TRBV7-8 and TRBJ2-1; TRBD1 is a possible D gene (6 bases). Trimming removed 5 bases from V and 0 bases from J, with 11 bases in between. This CDR3 contains 15 residues. Germline V gives CDR1 SGHVS, CDR2 FQNEAQ.

The gene calls are TRBV27 and TRBJ1-6; possibly TRBD1 for D (5 bases). The ends were cut back, 6 bases at V and 2 bases at J, with 8 bases in the middle. The germline V gene encodes CDR1 MNHEY and CDR2 SMNVEV (reference sequence). The CDR3 is 14 amino acids. In DNA, the CDR3 is TGTGCCAGCAGGGAGGGGCCCTATAATTCACCCCTCCACTTT. It yields the protein CASREGPYNSPLHF.

The rearrangement joins TRBV10-3 to TRBJ1-2; the D is unclear. The CDR3 is 12 residues long. Deletions cut 10 bases from V and 8 bases from J, with 17 bases between. Germline-derived CDR1 and CDR2 are ENHRY and SYGVKD. The CDR3 loop is CATHGEMLGYTF. Written as DNA, the CDR3 is TGTGCCACCCACGGGGAGATGTTGGGCTACACCTTC.

The genes are TRBV6-5 and TRBJ1-1; the D is unclear. The CDR3 contains 13 residues. V lost 0 bases and J 8 bases, leaving 10 bases between the germline ends. Germline assignment: CDR1 MNHEY and CDR2 SVGAGI. The chain's CDR3 is CASSYSSGGEAFF. In DNA form, the CDR3 reads TGTGCCAGCAGTTACTCGAGCGGAGGGGAAGCTTTCTTT.

The chain recombines TRBV2 with TRBJ1-1; tentative D call: TRBD1 (5 bases). The V gene lost 3 bases and the J gene lost 7 bases, with 15 bases spanning the gap. The CDR3 is 14 amino acids. Germline V CDR1 and CDR2: SNHLY, FYNNEI. The CDR3 reads CASSDLGQGLEAFF. The CDR3, as DNA: TGTGCCAGCAGTGATTTGGGGCAGGGACTTGAAGCTTTCTTT.

The chain couples TRBV29-1 to TRBJ1-2; tentatively, D is TRBD1 (6 bases). The CDR3 extends over 13 amino acids. Germline V gives CDR1 SQVTM, CDR2 ANQGSEA. V dropped 7 bases and J dropped 5 bases, with 17 bases sitting between them. DNA of the CDR3: TGCAGCGCTAGGGACATGGGCTTTTATGGCTACACCTTC. Translation gives CSARDMGFYGYTF.

The chain combines TRBV29-1 with TRBJ1-1; 8 positions match TRBD1. The CDR3 covers 13 residues. CDR1 SQVTM and CDR2 ANQGSEA come from the germline V gene. J lost 4 bases, V lost 7 bases, and 8 bases had no gene match. The DNA for the CDR3 is TGCAGCGGTGACCACAGGGGGGGCACTGAAGCTTTCTTT. Translation gives CSGDHRGGTEAFF.

The chain couples TRBV29-1 to TRBJ2-7; a possible D gene is TRBD2 (6 bases). CDR1 is SQVTM, CDR2 ANQGSEA, per germline. Trimming took off 6 bases at V and 7 bases at J, with 19 bases between the two ends. CDR3 size: 13 residues. CDR3 sequence reads: CSVGTLTAGEQYF. The CDR3 bases are TGCAGCGTGGGGACCCTAACCGCGGGGGAGCAGTACTTC.

The genes are TRBV3-1 (or the pseudogene TRBV3-2) and TRBJ1-2; D remains ambiguous. Germline CDR1 reads LGHDT; CDR2 reads YNNKEL (reference sequence). The CDR3 is 14 residues long. Trimming stripped 1 base from V and 4 bases from J, with 10 bases between. CDR3 sequence: CASSQGAGIYGYTF. DNA for the CDR3: TGTGCCAGCAGCCAAGGAGCGGGGATCTATGGCTACACCTTC.

J is TRBJ1-2 and V is TRBV29-1; weak D call: TRBD1 (5 bases). V gave up 0 bases and J gave up 5 bases, with 19 bases separating them. The CDR3 runs 16 residues. CDR1 is SQVTM, CDR2 ANQGSEA, per germline. The CDR3 here is CSVEEAGRDGTYGYTF. The DNA of the CDR3 is TGCAGCGTTGAAGAGGCGGGGAGGGACGGCACTTATGGCTACACCTTC.

V and J are TRBV7-9 and TRBJ2-1; 13 positions match TRBD2. Looked up from germline, CDR1 is SEHNR and CDR2 is FQNEAQ (reference sequence). V lost 5 bases to trimming and J lost 5 bases; unmatched junction nucleotides: 12. The CDR3 consists of 18 residues. The CDR3 region has the DNA TGTGCCAGCAGCACACGGACCCCCGGACTAGCGGGGGACAATGAGCAGTTCTTC. It specifies CASSTRTPGLAGDNEQFF.

This chain joins TRBV19 and TRBJ2-2, with D perhaps TRBD1 (5 bases). In germline, CDR1 is LNHDA, CDR2 SQIVND (reference sequence). Trimming removed 3 bases at V and 3 bases at J, with 11 bases between. This CDR3 region has 15 residues. CDR3 residues: CASSMVGQYTGELFF. The CDR3 nucleotides read TGTGCCAGTAGTATGGTGGGGCAGTACACCGGGGAGCTGTTTTTT.

The CDR3 coding sequence is TGTGCCAGCAGCTTCACAGGGTTGGGCGAGCAGTACTTC. The encoded protein is CASSFTGLGEQYF. The rearrangement links TRBV7-3 to TRBJ2-7, with D maybe TRBD1 (6 bases). Trimming left V 3 bases short and J 6 bases short, with 12 bases between. This CDR3 has 13 residues. Germline V gene sequence: CDR1 SGHTA, CDR2 FQGTGA.

CDR3 in DNA: TGTGCCAGCAGGAAAGGCCAGGGGATGAACACTGAAGCTTTCTTT. Translated, it gives CASRKGQGMNTEAFF. The chain employs TRBV6-5 and TRBJ1-1; a possible D gene is TRBD1 (6 bases). Looked up from germline, CDR1 is MNHEY and CDR2 is SVGAGI. Trimming took 6 bases from V and 0 from J, leaving 14 bases between them. The CDR3 is 15 amino acids.

The CDR3 region has the DNA TGTGCCAGTACCTTCGGGGGGGGCGGGGACACTGAAGCTTTCTTT. Its protein product is CASTFGGGGDTEAFF. V and J are TRBV19 and TRBJ1-1, with D tentatively TRBD1 (6 bases). Germline V lookup: CDR1 LNHDA, CDR2 SQIVND (reference sequence). V was shortened by 7 bases and J by 3 bases, with 18 bases between the two germline ends. The CDR3 is 15 amino acids.

CDR3 amino acids: CASSQSQSPLHF. The DNA of the CDR3 is TGTGCCAGCAGCCAATCCCAATCACCCCTCCACTTT. This chain joins TRBV3-1 (or the pseudogene TRBV3-2) and TRBJ1-6; D ambiguous. The germline V and J ends were trimmed by 2 bases and 10 bases, with 6 bases remaining between them. The CDR3 extends over 12 amino acids. Germline values: CDR1 LGHDT, CDR2 YNNKEL (reference sequence).

This chain links TRBV30 with TRBJ1-5; TRBD1 matches at 8 bases. Trimming took 1 base from V and 7 from J; bases not matched to a gene: 12. The CDR3 loop spans 16 amino acids. CDR1 is GTSNPN, CDR2 SVGIG, per germline (reference sequence). Here the CDR3 DNA reads TGTGCCTGGAGTGACTCAAGGACAGGGACGAGGCAGCCCCAGCATTTT. It specifies CAWSDSRTGTRQPQHF.